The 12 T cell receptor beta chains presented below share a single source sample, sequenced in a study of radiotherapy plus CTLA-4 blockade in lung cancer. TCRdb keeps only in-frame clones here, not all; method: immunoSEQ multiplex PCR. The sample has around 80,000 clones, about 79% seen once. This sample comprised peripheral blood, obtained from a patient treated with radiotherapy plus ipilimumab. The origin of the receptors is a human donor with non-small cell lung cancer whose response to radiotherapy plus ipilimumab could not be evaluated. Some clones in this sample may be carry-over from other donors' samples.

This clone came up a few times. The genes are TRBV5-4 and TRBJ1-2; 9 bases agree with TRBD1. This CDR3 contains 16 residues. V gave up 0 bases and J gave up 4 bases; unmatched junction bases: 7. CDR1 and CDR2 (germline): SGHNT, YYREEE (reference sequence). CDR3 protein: CASSLDRDRVVYGYTF. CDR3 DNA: TGTGCCAGCAGCTTGGACCGGGACAGGGTGGTCTATGGCTACACCTTC. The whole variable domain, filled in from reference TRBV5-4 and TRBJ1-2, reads ETGVTQSPTHLIKTRGQQVTLRCSSQSGHNTVSWYQQALGQGPQFIFQYYREEENGRGNFPPRFSGLQFPNYSSELNVNALELDDSALYLCASSLDRDRVVYGYTFGSGTRLTVV.

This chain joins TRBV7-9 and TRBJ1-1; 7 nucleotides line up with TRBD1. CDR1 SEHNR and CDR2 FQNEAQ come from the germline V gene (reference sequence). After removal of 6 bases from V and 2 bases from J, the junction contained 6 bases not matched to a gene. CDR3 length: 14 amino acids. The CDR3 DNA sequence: TGTGCCAGCAGGCGGGACAGCCCAAACACTGAAGCTTTCTTT. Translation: CASRRDSPNTEAFF.

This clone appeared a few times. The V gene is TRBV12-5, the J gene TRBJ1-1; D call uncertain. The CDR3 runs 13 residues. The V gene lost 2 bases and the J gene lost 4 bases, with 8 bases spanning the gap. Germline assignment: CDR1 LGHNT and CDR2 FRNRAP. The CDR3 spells CASGLKAGTEAFF. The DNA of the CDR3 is TGTGCTAGTGGTTTGAAAGCGGGCACTGAAGCTTTCTTT. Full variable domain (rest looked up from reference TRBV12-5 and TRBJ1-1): DARVTQTPRHKVTEMGQEVTMRCQPILGHNTVFWYRQTMMQGLELLAYFRNRAPLDDSGMPKDRFSAEMPDATLATLKIQPSEPRDSAVYFCASGLKAGTEAFFGQGTRLTVV.

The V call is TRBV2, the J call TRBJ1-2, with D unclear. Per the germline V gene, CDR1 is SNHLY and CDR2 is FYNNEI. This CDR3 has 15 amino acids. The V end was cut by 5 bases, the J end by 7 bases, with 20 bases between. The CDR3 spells CASSPGSFLRVGYTF. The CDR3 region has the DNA TGTGCCAGCAGTCCCGGGTCTTTTCTGCGCGTTGGCTACACCTTC. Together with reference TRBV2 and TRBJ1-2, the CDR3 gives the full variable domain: EPEVTQTPSHQVTQMGQEVILRCVPISNHLYFYWYRQILGQKVEFLVSFYNNEISEKSEIFDDQFSVERPDGSNFTLKIRSTKLEDSAMYFCASSPGSFLRVGYTFGSGTRLTVV.

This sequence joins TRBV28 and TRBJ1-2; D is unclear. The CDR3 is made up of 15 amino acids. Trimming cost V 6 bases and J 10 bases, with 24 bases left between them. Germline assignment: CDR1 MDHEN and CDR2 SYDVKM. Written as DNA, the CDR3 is TGTGCCAGCAGAAAACTGGCCGGCGGGGAGTGGTTCTACACCTTC. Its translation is CASRKLAGGEWFYTF.

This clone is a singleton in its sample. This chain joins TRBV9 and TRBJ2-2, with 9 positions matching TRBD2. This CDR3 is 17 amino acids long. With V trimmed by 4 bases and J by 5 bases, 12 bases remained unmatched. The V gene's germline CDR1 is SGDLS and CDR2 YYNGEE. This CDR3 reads CASSRSWASGVTGELFF. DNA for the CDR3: TGTGCCAGCAGCCGTAGTTGGGCTAGCGGGGTTACCGGGGAGCTGTTTTTT.

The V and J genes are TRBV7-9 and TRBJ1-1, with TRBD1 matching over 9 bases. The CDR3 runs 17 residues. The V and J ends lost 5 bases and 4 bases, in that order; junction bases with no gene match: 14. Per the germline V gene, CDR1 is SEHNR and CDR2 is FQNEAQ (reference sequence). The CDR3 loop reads CASSASPGQGMGTEAFF. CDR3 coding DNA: TGTGCCAGCAGCGCGTCGCCCGGACAGGGGATGGGCACTGAAGCTTTCTTT.

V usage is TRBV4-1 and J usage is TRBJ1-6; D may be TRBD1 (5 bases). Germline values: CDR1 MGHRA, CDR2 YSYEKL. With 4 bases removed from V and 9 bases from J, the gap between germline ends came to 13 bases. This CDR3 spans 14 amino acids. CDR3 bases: TGCGCCAGCAGCCTCCTCAGGGCAGGTTCACCCCTCCACTTT. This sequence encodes CASSLLRAGSPLHF.

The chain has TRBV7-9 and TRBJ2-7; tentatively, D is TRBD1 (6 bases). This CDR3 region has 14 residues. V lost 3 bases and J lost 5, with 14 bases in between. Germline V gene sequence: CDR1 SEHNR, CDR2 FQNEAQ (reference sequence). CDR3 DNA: TGTGCCAGCAGCTTCTCGAACAGGGCCCACGAGCAGTACTTC. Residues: CASSFSNRAHEQYF.

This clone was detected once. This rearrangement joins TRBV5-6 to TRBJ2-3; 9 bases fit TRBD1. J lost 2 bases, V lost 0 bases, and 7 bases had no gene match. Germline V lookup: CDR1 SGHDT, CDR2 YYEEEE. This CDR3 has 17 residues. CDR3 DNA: TGTGCCAGCAGCTTGGCCGCCGGACAGGGGAACACAGATACGCAGTATTTT. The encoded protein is CASSLAAGQGNTDTQYF. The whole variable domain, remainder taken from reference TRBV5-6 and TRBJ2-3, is DAGVTQSPTHLIKTRGQQVTLRCSPKSGHDTVSWYQQALGQGPQFIFQYYEEEERQRGNFPDRFSGHQFPNYSSELNVNALLLGDSALYLCASSLAAGQGNTDTQYFGPGTRLTVL.

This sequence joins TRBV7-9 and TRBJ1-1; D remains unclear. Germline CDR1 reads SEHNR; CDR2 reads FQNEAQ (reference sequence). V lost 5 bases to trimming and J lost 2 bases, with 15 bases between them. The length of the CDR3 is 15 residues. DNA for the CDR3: TGTGCCAGCAGCCTCGATCTACAGATCAACACTGAAGCTTTCTTT. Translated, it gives CASSLDLQINTEAFF.

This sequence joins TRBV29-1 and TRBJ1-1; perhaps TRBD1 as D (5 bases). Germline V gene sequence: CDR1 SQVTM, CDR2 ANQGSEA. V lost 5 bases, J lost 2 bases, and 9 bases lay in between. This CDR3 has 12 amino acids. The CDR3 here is CSVSGFNTEAFF. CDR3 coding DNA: TGCAGCGTTTCAGGGTTCAACACTGAAGCTTTCTTT.